These T cell receptor beta chains were read from a single sample in a study of T cell repertoires in cytomegalovirus infection. A single record per CDR3 protein comes from TCRdb applying MiXCR to the reads. The table records about 530,000 distinct CDR3 sequences, roughly 29% of them present only once. The sample comprised PBMCs. Receptors originate from a human donor in good health (CMV status not recorded). Some clones in this sample may be carry-over from other donors' samples. CDR3s include the opening cysteine and the closing phenylalanine or tryptophan. D genes are given only for firm matches. Not all rows give a size; the values are once, few, many and, for expanded clones, a class.

14,TRBJ2-5,TRBD2,TRBV5-1,few,CASSEWEGKGTQYF,TGCGCCAGCAGCGAATGGGAGGGCAAAGGGACCCAGTACTTC
16,TRBJ2-3,TRBD2,TRBV2,NA,CASSEFASGIADTQYF,TGTGCCAGCAGTGAATTCGCTAGCGGGATCGCAGATACGCAGTATTTT
14,TRBJ2-5,TRBD2,TRBV7-2,few,CASSKSSGQETQYF,TGTGCCAGCAGCAAATCTAGCGGCCAAGAGACCCAGTACTTC
12,TRBJ1-1,NA,TRBV29-1,few,CSVDATLTEAFF,TGCAGCGTTGACGCGACTTTGACTGAAGCTTTCTTT
15,TRBJ1-6,NA,TRBV28,NA,CASSRVSSYNSPLHF,TGTGCCAGCAGCCGGGTCAGCTCCTATAATTCACCCCTCCACTTT
15,TRBJ2-5,TRBD1,TRBV6-5,NA,CASSPGTGVEETQYF,TGTGCCAGCAGTCCCGGGACAGGGGTTGAGGAGACCCAGTACTTC
15,TRBJ1-1,NA,TRBV11-2,NA,CASSLVTAMNTEAFF,TGTGCCAGCAGCTTAGTGACGGCTATGAACACTGAAGCTTTCTTT
16,TRBJ2-1,TRBD1,TRBV2,NA,CASSEVGTGRYNEQFF,TGTGCCAGCAGTGAAGTGGGGACAGGGAGGTACAATGAGCAGTTCTTC
12,TRBJ1-1,TRBD1,TRBV6-1,NA,CASSQGQGEAFF,TGTGCCAGCAGCCAGGGACAGGGGGAAGCTTTCTTT
15,TRBJ2-3,TRBD2,TRBV7-2,many,CASSSRLAGTDTQYF,TGTGCCAGCAGCTCGAGACTAGCGGGCACAGATACGCAGTATTTT
15,TRBJ1-3,NA,TRBV18,few,CASSPGLISGNTIYF,TGTGCCAGCTCACCTGGACTGATCTCTGGAAACACCATATATTTT
15,TRBJ2-7,NA,TRBV19,NA,CASSADTTPIYEQYF,TGTGCCAGTAGTGCAGATACGACCCCGATTTACGAGCAGTACTTC
14,TRBJ2-5,NA,TRBV7-2,many,CASSPTGARETQYF,TGTGCCAGCAGCCCGACTGGAGCGAGGGAGACCCAGTACTTC
15,TRBJ2-5,TRBD2,TRBV4-3,NA,CASSQDSAGARTQYF,TGCGCCAGCAGCCAAGACTCTGCGGGAGCGCGGACCCAGTACTTC
13,TRBJ2-7,NA,TRBV20-1,NA,CSAIRTSYYEQYF,TGCAGTGCGATTAGGACGAGTTACTACGAGCAGTACTTC
16,TRBJ2-6,NA,TRBV29-1,few,CSAAGTFNSGANVLTF,TGCAGCGCCGCCGGGACTTTCAACTCTGGGGCCAACGTCCTGACTTTC
12,TRBJ2-7,NA,TRBV6-2/TRBV6-3,NA,CASSPDFYEQYF,TGTGCCAGCAGTCCCGACTTCTACGAGCAGTACTTC
16,TRBJ2-1,TRBD1,TRBV4-3,few,CASSHRGGQGSNEQFF,TGCGCCAGCAGCCATCGAGGGGGACAGGGTTCCAATGAGCAGTTCTTC
12,TRBJ1-2,TRBD1,TRBV20-1,NA,CSIPGQGAGYTF,TGCAGTATTCCGGGACAGGGGGCGGGCTACACCTTC
13,TRBJ2-3,NA,TRBV7-2,many,CASSLDYTDTQYF,TGTGCCAGCAGCTTAGACTACACAGATACGCAGTATTTT
15,TRBJ2-4,TRBD2,TRBV11-2,few,CASGTSGRGTNIQYF,TGTGCCAGCGGGACTAGCGGGAGGGGGACAAACATTCAGTACTTC
13,TRBJ2-3,NA,TRBV29-1,few,CSVKTRASDTQYF,TGCAGCGTCAAGACTAGAGCTTCAGATACGCAGTATTTT
12,TRBJ1-2,TRBD1,TRBV19,NA,CASRDRGAGYTF,TGTGCCAGTAGAGACAGGGGAGCCGGCTACACCTTC
16,TRBJ1-1,NA,TRBV7-8,many,CASSQVDRGRGTEAFF,TGTGCCAGCAGCCAAGTTGATAGGGGTCGGGGAACTGAAGCTTTCTTT
17,TRBJ1-1,TRBD1,TRBV7-9,NA,CASSLAGTGGRRTEAFF,TGTGCCAGCAGCTTAGCCGGGACAGGGGGAAGAAGGACTGAAGCTTTCTTT
15,TRBJ2-7,TRBD2,TRBV5-6,NA,CASSYTREIRYEQYF,TGTGCCAGCAGCTATACGCGGGAGATCAGATACGAGCAGTACTTC
16,TRBJ2-1,NA,TRBV12-3/TRBV12-4,NA,CASSSRRGPVYNEQFF,TGTGCCAGCAGCTCGAGGAGGGGGCCGGTTTACAATGAGCAGTTCTTC
12,TRBJ2-1,TRBD1,TRBV18,NA,CASSPDRGEQFF,TGTGCCAGCTCACCCGACAGGGGAGAGCAGTTCTTC
15,TRBJ2-5,TRBD2,TRBV14,few,CASSHVLAAQETQYF,TGTGCCAGCAGCCACGTTCTAGCGGCCCAAGAGACCCAGTACTTC
16,TRBJ1-1,NA,TRBV15,NA,CATSRDLVPGGTEAFF,TGTGCCACCAGCAGAGATCTCGTGCCCGGCGGCACTGAAGCTTTCTTT
13,TRBJ2-1,NA,TRBV24-1,NA,CAIAGAAYNEQFF,TGTGCCATAGCCGGGGCTGCCTACAATGAGCAGTTCTTC
17,TRBJ1-2,NA,TRBV6-2/TRBV6-3,NA,CASSYSPIRGRGYGYTF,TGTGCCAGCAGTTACTCTCCCATTCGAGGCAGAGGCTATGGCTACACCTTC